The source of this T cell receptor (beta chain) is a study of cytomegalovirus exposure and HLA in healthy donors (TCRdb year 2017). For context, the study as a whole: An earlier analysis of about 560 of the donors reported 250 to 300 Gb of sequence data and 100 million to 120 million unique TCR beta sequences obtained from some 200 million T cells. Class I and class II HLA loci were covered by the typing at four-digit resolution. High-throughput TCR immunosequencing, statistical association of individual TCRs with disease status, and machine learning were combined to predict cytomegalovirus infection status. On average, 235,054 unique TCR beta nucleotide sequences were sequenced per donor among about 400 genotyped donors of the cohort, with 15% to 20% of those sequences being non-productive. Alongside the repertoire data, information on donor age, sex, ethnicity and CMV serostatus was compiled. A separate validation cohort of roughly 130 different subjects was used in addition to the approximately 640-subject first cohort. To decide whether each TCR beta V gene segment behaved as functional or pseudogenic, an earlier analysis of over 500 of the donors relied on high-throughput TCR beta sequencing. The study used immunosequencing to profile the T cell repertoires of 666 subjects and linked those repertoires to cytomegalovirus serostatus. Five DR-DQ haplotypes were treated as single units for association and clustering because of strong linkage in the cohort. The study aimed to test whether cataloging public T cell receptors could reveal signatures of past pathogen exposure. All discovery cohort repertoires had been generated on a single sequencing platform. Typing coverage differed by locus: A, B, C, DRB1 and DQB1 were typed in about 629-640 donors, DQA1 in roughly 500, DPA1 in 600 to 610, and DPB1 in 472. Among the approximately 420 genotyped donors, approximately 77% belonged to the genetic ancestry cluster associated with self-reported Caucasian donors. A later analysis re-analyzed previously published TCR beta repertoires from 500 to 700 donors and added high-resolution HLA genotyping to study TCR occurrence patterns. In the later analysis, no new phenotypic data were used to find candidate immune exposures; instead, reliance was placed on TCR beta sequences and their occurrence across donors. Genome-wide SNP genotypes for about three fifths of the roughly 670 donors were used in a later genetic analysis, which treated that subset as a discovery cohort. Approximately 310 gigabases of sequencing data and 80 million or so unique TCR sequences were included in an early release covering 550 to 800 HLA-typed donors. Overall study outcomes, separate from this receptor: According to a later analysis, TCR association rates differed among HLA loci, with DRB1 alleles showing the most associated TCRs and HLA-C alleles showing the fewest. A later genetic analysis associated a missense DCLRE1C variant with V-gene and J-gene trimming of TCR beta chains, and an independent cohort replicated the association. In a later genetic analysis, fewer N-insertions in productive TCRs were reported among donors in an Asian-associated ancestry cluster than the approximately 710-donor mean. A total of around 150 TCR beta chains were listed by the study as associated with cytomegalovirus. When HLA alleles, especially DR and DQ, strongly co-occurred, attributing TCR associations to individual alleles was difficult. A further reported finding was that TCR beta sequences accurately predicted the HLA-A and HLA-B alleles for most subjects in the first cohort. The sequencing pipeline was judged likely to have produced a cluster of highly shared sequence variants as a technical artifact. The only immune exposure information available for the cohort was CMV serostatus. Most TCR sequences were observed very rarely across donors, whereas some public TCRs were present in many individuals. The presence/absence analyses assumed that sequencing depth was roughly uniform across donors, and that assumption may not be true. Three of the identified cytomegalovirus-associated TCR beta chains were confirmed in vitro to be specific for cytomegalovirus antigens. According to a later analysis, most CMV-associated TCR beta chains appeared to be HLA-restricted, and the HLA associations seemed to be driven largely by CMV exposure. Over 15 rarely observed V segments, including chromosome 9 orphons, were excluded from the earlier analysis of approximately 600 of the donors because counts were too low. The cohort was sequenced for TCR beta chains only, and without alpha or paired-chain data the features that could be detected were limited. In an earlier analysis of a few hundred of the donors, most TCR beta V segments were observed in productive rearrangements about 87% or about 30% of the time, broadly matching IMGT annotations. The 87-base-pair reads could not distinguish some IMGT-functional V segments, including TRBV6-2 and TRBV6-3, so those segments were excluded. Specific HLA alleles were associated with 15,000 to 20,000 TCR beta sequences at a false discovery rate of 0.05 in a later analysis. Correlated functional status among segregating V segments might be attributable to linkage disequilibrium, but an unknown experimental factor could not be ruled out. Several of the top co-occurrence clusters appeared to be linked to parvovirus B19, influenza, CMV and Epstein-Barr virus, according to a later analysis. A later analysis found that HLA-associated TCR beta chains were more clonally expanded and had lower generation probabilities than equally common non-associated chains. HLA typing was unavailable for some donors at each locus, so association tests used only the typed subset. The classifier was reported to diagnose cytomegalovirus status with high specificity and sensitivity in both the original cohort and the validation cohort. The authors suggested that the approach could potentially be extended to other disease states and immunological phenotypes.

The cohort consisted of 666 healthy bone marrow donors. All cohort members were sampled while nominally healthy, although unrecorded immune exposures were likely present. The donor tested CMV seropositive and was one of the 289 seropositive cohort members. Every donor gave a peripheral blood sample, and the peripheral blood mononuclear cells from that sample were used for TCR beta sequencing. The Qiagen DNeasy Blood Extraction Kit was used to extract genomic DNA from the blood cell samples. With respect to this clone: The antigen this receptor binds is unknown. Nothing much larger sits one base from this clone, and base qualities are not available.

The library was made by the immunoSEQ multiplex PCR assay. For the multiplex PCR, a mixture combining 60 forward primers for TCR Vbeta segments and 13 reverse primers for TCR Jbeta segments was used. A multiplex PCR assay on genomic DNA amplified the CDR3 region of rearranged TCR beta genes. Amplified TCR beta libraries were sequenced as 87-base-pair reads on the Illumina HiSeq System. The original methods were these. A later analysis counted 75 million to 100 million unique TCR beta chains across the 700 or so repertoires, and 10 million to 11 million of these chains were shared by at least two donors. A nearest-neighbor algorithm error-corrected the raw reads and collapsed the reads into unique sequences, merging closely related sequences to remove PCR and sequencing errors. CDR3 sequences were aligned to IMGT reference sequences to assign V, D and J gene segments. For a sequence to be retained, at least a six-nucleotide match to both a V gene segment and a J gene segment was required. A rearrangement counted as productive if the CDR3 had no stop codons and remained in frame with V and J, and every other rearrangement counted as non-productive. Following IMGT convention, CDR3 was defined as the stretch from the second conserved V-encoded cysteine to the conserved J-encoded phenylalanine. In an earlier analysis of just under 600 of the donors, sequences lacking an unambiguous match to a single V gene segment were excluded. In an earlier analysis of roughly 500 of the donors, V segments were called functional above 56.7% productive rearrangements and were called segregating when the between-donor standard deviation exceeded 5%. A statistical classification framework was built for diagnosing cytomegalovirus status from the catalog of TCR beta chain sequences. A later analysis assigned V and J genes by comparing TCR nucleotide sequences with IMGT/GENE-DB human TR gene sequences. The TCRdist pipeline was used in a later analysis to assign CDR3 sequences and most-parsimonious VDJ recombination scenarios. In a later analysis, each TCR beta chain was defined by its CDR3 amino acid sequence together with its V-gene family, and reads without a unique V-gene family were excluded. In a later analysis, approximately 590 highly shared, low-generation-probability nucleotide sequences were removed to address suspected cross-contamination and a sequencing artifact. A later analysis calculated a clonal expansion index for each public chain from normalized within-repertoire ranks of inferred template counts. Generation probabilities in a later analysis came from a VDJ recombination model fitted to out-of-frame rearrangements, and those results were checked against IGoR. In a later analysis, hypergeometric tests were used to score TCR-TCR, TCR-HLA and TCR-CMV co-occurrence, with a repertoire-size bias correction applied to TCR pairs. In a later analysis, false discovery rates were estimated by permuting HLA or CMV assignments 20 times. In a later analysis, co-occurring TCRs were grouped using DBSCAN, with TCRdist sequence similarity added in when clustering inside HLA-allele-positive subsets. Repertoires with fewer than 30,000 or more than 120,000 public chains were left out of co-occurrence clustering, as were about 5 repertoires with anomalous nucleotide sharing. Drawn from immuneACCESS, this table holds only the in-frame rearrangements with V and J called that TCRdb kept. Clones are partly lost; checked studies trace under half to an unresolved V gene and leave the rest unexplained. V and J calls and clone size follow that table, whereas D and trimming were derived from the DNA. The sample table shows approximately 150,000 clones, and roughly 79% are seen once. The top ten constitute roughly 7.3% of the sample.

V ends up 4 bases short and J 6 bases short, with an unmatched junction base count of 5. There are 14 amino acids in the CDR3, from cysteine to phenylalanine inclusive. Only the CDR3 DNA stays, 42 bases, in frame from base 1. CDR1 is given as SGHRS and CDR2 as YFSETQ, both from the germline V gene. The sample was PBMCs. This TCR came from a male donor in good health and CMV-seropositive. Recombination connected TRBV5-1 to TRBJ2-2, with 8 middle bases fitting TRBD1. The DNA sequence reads TGCGCCAGCAGCGATCAGGGGGCTCCCGGGGAGCTGTTTTTT. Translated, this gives CASSDQGAPGELFF.